Below, 23 T cell receptor beta chains from the same sample are listed, as sequenced in a study of CD8+ T cells in alopecia areata. After isolation, RNA underwent reverse transcription to generate cDNA as the sequencing template. Data came from immunoSEQ multiplex PCR; TCRdb stores just in-frame clones and leaves some out. The sample yields about 300,000 clones, 58% seen once. Treatment specified: oral pan-JAK inhibitor, 5-10 mg twice daily. This specimen consisted of CD4+ T cells sorted from blood, obtained at week 24, from a patient treated with tofacitinib. The source of these receptors is a human donor with alopecia areata.

This clone was found a few times. The chain uses TRBV9 and TRBJ2-2, with D tentatively TRBD1 (5 bases). The germline V gene encodes CDR1 SGDLS and CDR2 YYNGEE. The CDR3 sequence is 15 residues long. Trimming cost V 2 bases and J 4 bases, with 12 bases left between them. CDR3 amino acids: CASSVESQGTGELFF. CDR3 DNA: TGTGCCAGCAGCGTTGAATCTCAGGGCACCGGGGAGCTGTTTTTT.

This chain joins TRBV29-1 and TRBJ1-4; D not certain. The CDR3 spans 14 residues. The ends were cut back, 6 bases at V and 0 bases at J, with 11 bases in the middle. Germline loops: CDR1 SQVTM, CDR2 ANQGSEA. CDR3 residues: CSVAHSATNEKLFF. The CDR3 DNA follows: TGCAGCGTCGCCCACAGTGCAACTAATGAAAAACTGTTTTTT.

The J gene is TRBJ2-1, the V gene TRBV7-2, with 11 positions matching TRBD2. Germline trimming cut 5 bases from V and 7 bases from J; bases unmatched to any gene: 13. The length of the CDR3 is 17 residues. Germline V gene data show CDR1 as SGHTA and CDR2 as FQGNSA. CDR3 protein: CASSPMLAGGPVNEQFF. The CDR3 DNA follows: TGTGCCAGCAGCCCTATGTTAGCGGGGGGGCCGGTAAATGAGCAGTTCTTC. The variable domain in full, with the rest retrieved from reference TRBV7-2 and TRBJ2-1, is GAGVSQSPSNKVTEKGKDVELRCDPISGHTALYWYRQSLGQGLEFLIYFQGNSAPDKSGLPSDRFSAERTGGSVSTLTIQRTQQEDSAVYLCASSPMLAGGPVNEQFFGPGTRLTVL.

The chain recombines TRBV19 with TRBJ1-1, with D perhaps TRBD1 (5 bases). CDR1 is LNHDA and CDR2 is SQIVND in the germline V gene (reference sequence). The CDR3 consists of 16 residues. Deletions cut 5 bases from V and 0 bases from J, with 16 bases between. The CDR3 spells CASSQSAGPMNTEAFF. The CDR3 bases are TGTGCCAGTAGTCAATCGGCAGGGCCGATGAACACTGAAGCTTTCTTT.

The chain is built from TRBV19 and TRBJ1-6; no definite D call. CDR3 length equals 15 residues. V was shortened by 4 bases and J by 0 bases, with 7 bases between the two germline ends. CDR1 and CDR2 from the germline V gene are LNHDA and SQIVND (reference sequence). Here the CDR3 DNA reads TGTGCCAGTAGTAAACCGGACTCCTATAATTCACCCCTCCACTTT. Translated: CASSKPDSYNSPLHF.

This clone was detected a few times. The chain joins TRBV4-1 to TRBJ1-5; possibly TRBD1 for D (5 bases). With 0 bases removed from V and 3 bases from J, the gap between germline ends came to 15 bases. Germline V gives CDR1 MGHRA, CDR2 YSYEKL. The CDR3 has 17 residues. The CDR3 region has the DNA TGCGCCAGCAGCCAAGATTGGGCCAGGGAGGCCAATCAGCCCCAGCATTTT. It codes for CASSQDWAREANQPQHF.

This clone has more than one count but fewer than ten. The chain couples TRBV29-1 to TRBJ2-1; 11 bases are shared with TRBD2. Germline V lookup: CDR1 SQVTM, CDR2 ANQGSEA. V lost 8 bases and J lost 0; bases outside the gene matches: 12. The CDR3 runs to 17 residues. The CDR3 region is CSQLTSGGSSSYNEQFF. The DNA of the CDR3 is TGCAGCCAACTCACTAGCGGGGGTTCGAGCTCCTACAATGAGCAGTTCTTC.

The V and J genes are TRBV21-1 and TRBJ2-1; the table gives TRBD1 as D, unverified against the DNA. TRBV21-1 is reported as a pseudogene. The CDR3 is 12 amino acids. CDR3 in amino acids: CASSPRQAEQFF. The CDR3 DNA is TGTGCCAGCAGCCCTCGACAGGCTGAGCAGTTCTTC.

This clone turned up a few times. This sequence joins TRBV23-1 and TRBJ2-1, with D possibly TRBD1 on 6 matching bases. TRBV23-1 is sorted into the ORF group, with uncertain function. CDR3 length equals 16 residues. Trimming removed 0 bases at V and 5 bases at J, with 14 bases between. The CDR3 bases are TGCGCCAGCAGTCAATCCAGGACAGAGCCTAACAATGAGCAGTTCTTC. Encoded protein: CASSQSRTEPNNEQFF.

The chain uses TRBV10-3 and TRBJ1-2, with 8 nucleotides matching TRBD1. Unmatched junction bases numbered 16, after V lost 11 bases and J lost 8 bases. The CDR3 is 14 amino acids. Germline V CDR1 and CDR2: ENHRY, SYGVKD. The CDR3 nucleotides are TGTGCCTCCTTGGGGACAGGCTTCAGAAACGGCTACACCTTC. Translated, it gives CASLGTGFRNGYTF.

V usage is TRBV2 and J usage is TRBJ1-2, with D possibly being TRBD1 (5 bases). CDR3 length: 14 residues. Germline CDR1 reads SNHLY; CDR2 reads FYNNEI. V lost 5 bases and J lost 5, with 15 bases in between. CDR3 nucleotide sequence: TGTGCCAGCAGTAGCGGTACAGGCAAATATGGCTACACCTTC. Its translation is CASSSGTGKYGYTF.

The chain joins TRBV5-1 to TRBJ2-2, with D perhaps matching TRBD1 (6 bases). V lost 2 bases and J 7 bases, leaving 12 bases between the germline ends. The germline CDR1 and CDR2 sequences are SGHRS and YFSETQ. This CDR3 spans 14 amino acids. The CDR3 reads CASSFDRLNGELFF. The CDR3 bases are TGCGCCAGCAGCTTCGACAGGTTGAACGGGGAGCTGTTTTTT. The variable domain in full, completed from reference TRBV5-1 and TRBJ2-2, reads KAGVTQTPRYLIKTRGQQVTLSCSPISGHRSVSWYQQTPGQGLQFLFEYFSETQRNKGNFPGRFSGRQFSNSRSEMNVSTLELGDSALYLCASSFDRLNGELFFGEGSRLTVL.

J is TRBJ1-2 and V is TRBV9; TRBD1 matches 7 bases. Trimming removed 0 bases from V and 3 bases from J; junction bases left unmatched: 5. There are 15 residues in the CDR3. The germline gives CDR1 SGDLS, CDR2 YYNGEE. The CDR3 DNA is TGTGCCAGCAGCGTAGGAGGAGGGGGCTACTATGGCTACACCTTC. Translating gives CASSVGGGGYYGYTF.

The J gene is TRBJ1-5, the V gene TRBV30; weak D call: TRBD1 (5 bases). CDR3 length: 17 amino acids. V shed 1 base and J shed 0 bases, with 16 bases lying between them. Per germline, CDR1 GTSNPN and CDR2 SVGIG (reference sequence). In DNA form, the CDR3 reads TGTGCCTGGAGTGCGGTCAGGGACCTGTTTAGCAATCAGCCCCAGCATTTT. Amino acids: CAWSAVRDLFSNQPQHF. Combining the CDR3 with reference TRBV30 and TRBJ1-5 gives the whole variable domain SQTIHQWPATLVQPVGSPLSLECTVEGTSNPNLYWYRQAAGRGLQLLFYSVGIGQISSEVPQNLSASRPQDRQFILSSKKLLLSDSGFYLCAWSAVRDLFSNQPQHFGDGTRLSIL.

The table lists this clone with a few counts. The rearrangement links TRBV27 to TRBJ2-3; D is undetermined. Per the germline V gene, CDR1 is MNHEY and CDR2 is SMNVEV (reference sequence). The germline V and J ends were trimmed by 4 bases and 4 bases, with 9 bases remaining between them. The CDR3 is 13 residues long. The CDR3 DNA sequence: TGTGCCAGCAGTTCGGAGATCCCAGATACGCAGTATTTT. Its protein is CASSSEIPDTQYF.

This clone was counted only a few times. V is TRBV28 and J is TRBJ1-6, with D perhaps matching TRBD1 (5 bases). The germline CDR1 and CDR2 sequences are MDHEN and SYDVKM. This CDR3 is 12 amino acids long. V dropped 11 bases and J dropped 7 bases, with 12 bases sitting between them. Written as DNA, the CDR3 is TGTGCCTCCGCCGCAGGGAATTCACCCCTCCACTTT. It specifies CASAAGNSPLHF.

This clone was counted between two and nine times. The rearrangement joins TRBV6-5 to TRBJ1-5; D is perhaps TRBD1 (6 bases). This CDR3 is 15 amino acids long. The V end lost 6 bases, the J end lost 0 bases, and 12 bases lay between the germline ends. The germline V gene has CDR1 MNHEY and CDR2 SVGAGI. Written as DNA, the CDR3 is TGTGCCAGCAGGACCGGGACAAATAGCAATCAGCCCCAGCATTTT. Amino acid sequence: CASRTGTNSNQPQHF.

This chain connects TRBV6-5 to TRBJ1-4; the match to TRBD1 covers 8 bases. J was trimmed by 3 bases and V by 0 bases; bases with no gene match: 0. CDR1 and CDR2 from the germline V gene are MNHEY and SVGAGI. The CDR3 consists of 15 residues. The CDR3 loop is CASSYSTGANEKLFF. The CDR3 coding sequence is TGTGCCAGCAGTTACTCGACAGGGGCTAATGAAAAACTGTTTTTT.

V is TRBV5-1 and J is TRBJ1-1, with unresolved D. The CDR3 extends over 14 amino acids. In germline, CDR1 is SGHRS, CDR2 YFSETQ. V was pared by 3 bases and J by 4 bases, with 13 bases between. This CDR3 reads CASSSLQSSTEAFF. In DNA form, the CDR3 reads TGCGCCAGCAGCTCCCTACAGAGTAGCACTGAAGCTTTCTTT.

The chain joins TRBV7-9 to TRBJ1-6; no clear D gene. Per germline, CDR1 SEHNR and CDR2 FQNEAQ (reference sequence). CDR3 length: 17 amino acids. V was clipped by 4 bases and J by 0 bases, with 13 bases between them. CDR3 nucleotides: TGTGCCAGCAGCTCCCTCGCAGTGAGCTCCTATAATTCACCCCTCCACTTT. It encodes CASSSLAVSSYNSPLHF.

The genes are TRBV6-4 and TRBJ2-1; either TRBD1 or TRBD2 may fit D (5 bases each). There are 14 residues in the CDR3. CDR1 and CDR2 from the germline V gene are MRHNA and SNTAGT. With 6 bases removed from V and 4 bases from J, the gap between germline ends came to 13 bases. This CDR3 reads CASSEGPNYNEQFF. As DNA, the CDR3 is TGTGCCAGCAGCGAGGGACCGAATTACAATGAGCAGTTCTTC.

DNA for the CDR3: TGTGCCAGCAGTGGACTAGTTATTAATACGCAGTATTTT. Its protein product is CASSGLVINTQYF. V gene TRBV2 combines with J gene TRBJ2-3; D is possibly TRBD2 (6 bases). Trimming stripped 4 bases from V and 7 bases from J, with 12 bases between. This CDR3 spans 13 amino acids. Germline V CDR1 and CDR2: SNHLY, FYNNEI.

As DNA, the CDR3 is TGTGCCAGCAGAAGGGGCGGGGCCGACTACAATGAGCAGTTCTTC. Translation gives CASRRGGADYNEQFF. The chain links TRBV5-4 to TRBJ2-1, with D possibly matching TRBD2 (6 bases). Trimming removed 5 bases at V and 3 bases at J, with 15 bases between. Germline values: CDR1 SGHNT, CDR2 YYREEE (reference sequence). The length of the CDR3 is 15 residues.